This T cell receptor (beta chain) was recorded in a study of response to subunit inactivated influenza vaccine. Notes on the study in general: Few additional T cells are recruited per seasonal influenza vaccination, authors suggested.

CDR3 length: 17 amino acids. The germline CDR1 and CDR2 sequences are MGHRA and YSYEKL. V shed 5 bases, J shed 4 bases, and the junction held 10 bases outside the gene matches. In TCRdb, the RT-PCR reads were re-called with MiXCR into one record per CDR3 protein. The sample comprises roughly 710,000 distinct CDR3 sequences, 12% to 15% of which are singletons, and 6.5% to 8% rests with the top ten. Only a few counts were recorded for this clonotype. Its matching antigen is unknown. The material sequenced was PBMCs from blood, taken approximately 15 days before vaccination. This receptor was taken from a man aged 50 to 59 who received an inactivated influenza vaccine. The gene calls are TRBV4-1 and TRBJ2-1; 11 bases line up with TRBD2. CDR3: CASSAVLAGGLYNEQFF. The CDR3 DNA reads TGCGCCAGCAGCGCAGTGCTAGCGGGGGGTTTGTACAATGAGCAGTTCTTC.